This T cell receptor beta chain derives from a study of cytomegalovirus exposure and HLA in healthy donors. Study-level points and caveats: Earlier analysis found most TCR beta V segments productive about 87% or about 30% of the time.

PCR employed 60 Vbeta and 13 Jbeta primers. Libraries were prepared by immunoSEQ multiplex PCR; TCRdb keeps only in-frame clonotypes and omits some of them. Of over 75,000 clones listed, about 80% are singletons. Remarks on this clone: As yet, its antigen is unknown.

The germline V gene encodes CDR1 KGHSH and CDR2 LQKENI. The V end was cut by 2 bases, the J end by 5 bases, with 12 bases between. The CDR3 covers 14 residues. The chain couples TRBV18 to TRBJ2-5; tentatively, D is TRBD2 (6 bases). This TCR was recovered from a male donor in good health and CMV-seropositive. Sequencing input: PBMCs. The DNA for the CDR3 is TGTGCCAGCTCACCAATTCGCGGGACGGAGACCCAGTACTTC. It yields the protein CASSPIRGTETQYF.